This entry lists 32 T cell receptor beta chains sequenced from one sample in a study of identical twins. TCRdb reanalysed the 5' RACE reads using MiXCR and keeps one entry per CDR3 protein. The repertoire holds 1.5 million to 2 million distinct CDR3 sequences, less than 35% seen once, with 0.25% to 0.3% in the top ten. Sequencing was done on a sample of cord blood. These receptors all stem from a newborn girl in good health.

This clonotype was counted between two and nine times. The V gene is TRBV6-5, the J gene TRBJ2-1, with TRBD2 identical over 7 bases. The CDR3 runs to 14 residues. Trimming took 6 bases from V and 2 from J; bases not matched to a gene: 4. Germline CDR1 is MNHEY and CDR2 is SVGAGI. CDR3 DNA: TGTGCCAGCAGCGGCCGGGAGGCCTACAATGAGCAGTTCTTC. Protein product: CASSGREAYNEQFF.

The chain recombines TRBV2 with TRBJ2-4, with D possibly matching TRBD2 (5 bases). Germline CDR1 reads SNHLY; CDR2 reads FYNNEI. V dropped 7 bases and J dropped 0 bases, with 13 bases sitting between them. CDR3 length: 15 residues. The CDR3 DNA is TGTGCCAGCACCCAGACTAACCTAGCCAAAAACATTCAGTACTTC. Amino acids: CASTQTNLAKNIQYF.

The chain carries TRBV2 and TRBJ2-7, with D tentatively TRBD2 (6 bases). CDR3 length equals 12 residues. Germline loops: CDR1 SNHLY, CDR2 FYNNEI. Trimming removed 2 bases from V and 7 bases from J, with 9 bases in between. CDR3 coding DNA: TGTGCCAGCAGTGAATGGGCGGGAGAGCAGTACTTC. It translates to CASSEWAGEQYF.

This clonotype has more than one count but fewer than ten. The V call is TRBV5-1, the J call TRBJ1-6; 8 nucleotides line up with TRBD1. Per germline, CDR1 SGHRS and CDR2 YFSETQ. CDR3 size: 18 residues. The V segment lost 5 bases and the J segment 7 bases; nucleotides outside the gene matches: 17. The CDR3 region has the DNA TGCGCCAGCAGTTATCGCCCCTCTGAAGACAGGGGAAATTCACCCCTCCACTTT. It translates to CASSYRPSEDRGNSPLHF. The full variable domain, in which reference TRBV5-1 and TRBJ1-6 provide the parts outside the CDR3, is KAGVTQTPRYLIKTRGQQVTLSCSPISGHRSVSWYQQTPGQGLQFLFEYFSETQRNKGNFPGRFSGRQFSNSRSEMNVSTLELGDSALYLCASSYRPSEDRGNSPLHFGNGTRLTVT.

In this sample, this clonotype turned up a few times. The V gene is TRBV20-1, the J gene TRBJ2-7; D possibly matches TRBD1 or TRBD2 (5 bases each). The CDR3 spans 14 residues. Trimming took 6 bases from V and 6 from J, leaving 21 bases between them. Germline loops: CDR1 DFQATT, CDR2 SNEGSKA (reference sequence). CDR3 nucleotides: TGCAGTGCCCCCGGGAACCAGGGACGGGGCGAGCAGTACTTC. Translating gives CSAPGNQGRGEQYF.

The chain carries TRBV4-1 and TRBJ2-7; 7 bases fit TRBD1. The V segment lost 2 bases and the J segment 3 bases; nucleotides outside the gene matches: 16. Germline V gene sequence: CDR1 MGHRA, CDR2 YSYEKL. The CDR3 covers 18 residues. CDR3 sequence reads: CASSQKPQYRGMGYEQYF. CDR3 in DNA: TGCGCCAGCAGCCAAAAGCCCCAGTACAGGGGAATGGGCTACGAGCAGTACTTC.

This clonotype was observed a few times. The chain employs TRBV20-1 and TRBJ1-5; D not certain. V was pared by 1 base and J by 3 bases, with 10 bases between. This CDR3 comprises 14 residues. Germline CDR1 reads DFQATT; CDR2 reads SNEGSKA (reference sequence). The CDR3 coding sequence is TGCAGTGCTAGAGTGGTCGGGGTCAATCAGCCCCAGCATTTT. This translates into CSARVVGVNQPQHF.

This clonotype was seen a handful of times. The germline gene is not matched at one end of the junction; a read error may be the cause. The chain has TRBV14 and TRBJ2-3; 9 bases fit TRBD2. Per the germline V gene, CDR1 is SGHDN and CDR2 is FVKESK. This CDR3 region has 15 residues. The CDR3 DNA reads TGTGCCAGCAGCACAGCGGGGGGCCCCACAAATACGCAGTATTTT. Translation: CASSTAGGPTNTQYF.

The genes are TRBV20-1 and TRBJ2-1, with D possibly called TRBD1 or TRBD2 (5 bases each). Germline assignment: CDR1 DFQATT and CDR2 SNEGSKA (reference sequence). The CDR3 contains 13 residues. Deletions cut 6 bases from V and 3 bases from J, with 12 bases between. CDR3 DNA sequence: TGCAGTGCACCAGAGGGGTACTACAATGAGCAGTTCTTC. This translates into CSAPEGYYNEQFF.

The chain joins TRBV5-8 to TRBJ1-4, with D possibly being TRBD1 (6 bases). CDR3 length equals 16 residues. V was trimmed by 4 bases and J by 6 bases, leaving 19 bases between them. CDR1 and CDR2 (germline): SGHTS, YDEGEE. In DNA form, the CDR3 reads TGTGCCAGCAGCCCCGGGGGCCTCGCACAGGATGAAAAACTGTTTTTT. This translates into CASSPGGLAQDEKLFF. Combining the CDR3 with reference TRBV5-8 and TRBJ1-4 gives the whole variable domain EAGVTQSPTHLIKTRGQQATLRCSPISGHTSVYWYQQALGLGLQFLLWYDEGEERNRGNFPPRFSGRQFPNYSSELNVNALELEDSALYLCASSPGGLAQDEKLFFGSGTQLSVL.

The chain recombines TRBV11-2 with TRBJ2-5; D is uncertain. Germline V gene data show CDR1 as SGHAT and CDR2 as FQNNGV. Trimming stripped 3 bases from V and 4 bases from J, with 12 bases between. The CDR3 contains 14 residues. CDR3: CASSFLLWGETQYF. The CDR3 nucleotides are TGTGCCAGCAGCTTTTTGTTGTGGGGAGAGACCCAGTACTTC.

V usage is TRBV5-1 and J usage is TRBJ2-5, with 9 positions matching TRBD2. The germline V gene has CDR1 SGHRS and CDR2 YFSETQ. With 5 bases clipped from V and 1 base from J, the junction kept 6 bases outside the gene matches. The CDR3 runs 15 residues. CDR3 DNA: TGCGCCAGCAGTCTCCTTAGCGGGGGCCAAGAGACCCAGTACTTC. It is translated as CASSLLSGGQETQYF.

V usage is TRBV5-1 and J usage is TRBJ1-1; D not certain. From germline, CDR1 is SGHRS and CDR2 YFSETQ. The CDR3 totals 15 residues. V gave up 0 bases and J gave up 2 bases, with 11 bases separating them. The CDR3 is CASSLVGYPNTEAFF. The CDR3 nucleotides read TGCGCCAGCAGCTTGGTCGGCTACCCCAACACTGAAGCTTTCTTT.

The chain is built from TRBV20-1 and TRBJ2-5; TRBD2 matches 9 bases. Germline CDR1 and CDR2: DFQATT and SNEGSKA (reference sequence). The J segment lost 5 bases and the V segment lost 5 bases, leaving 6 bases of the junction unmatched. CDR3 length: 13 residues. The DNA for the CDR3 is TGCAGTGCTCTCAGCGGGGGGCACGAGACCCAGTACTTC. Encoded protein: CSALSGGHETQYF.

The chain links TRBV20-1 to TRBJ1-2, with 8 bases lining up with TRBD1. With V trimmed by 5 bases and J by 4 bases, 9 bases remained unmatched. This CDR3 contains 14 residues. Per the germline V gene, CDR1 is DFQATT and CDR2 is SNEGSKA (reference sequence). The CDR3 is CSAPTGEPPYGYTF. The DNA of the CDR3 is TGCAGTGCTCCGACAGGGGAACCACCCTATGGCTACACCTTC.

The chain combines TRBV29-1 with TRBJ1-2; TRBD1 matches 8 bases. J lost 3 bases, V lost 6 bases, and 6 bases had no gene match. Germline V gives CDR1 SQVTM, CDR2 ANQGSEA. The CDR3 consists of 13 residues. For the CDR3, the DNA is TGCAGCGTGCGGACAGGGACCGACTATGGCTACACCTTC. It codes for CSVRTGTDYGYTF.

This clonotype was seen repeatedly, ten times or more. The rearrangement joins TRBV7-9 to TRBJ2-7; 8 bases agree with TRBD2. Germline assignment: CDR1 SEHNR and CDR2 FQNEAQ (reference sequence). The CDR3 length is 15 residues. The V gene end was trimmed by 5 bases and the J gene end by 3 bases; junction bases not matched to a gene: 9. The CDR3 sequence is CASSPPSGSSYEQYF. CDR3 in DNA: TGTGCCAGCAGCCCTCCTAGCGGGTCTAGCTACGAGCAGTACTTC.

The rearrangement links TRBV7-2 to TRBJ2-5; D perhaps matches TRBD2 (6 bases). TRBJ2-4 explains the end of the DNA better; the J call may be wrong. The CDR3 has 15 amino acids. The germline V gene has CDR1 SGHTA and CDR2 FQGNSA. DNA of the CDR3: TGTGCCAGCAGCCCCGAGACTAGTAGGGCAAACATTCAGTACTTC. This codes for CASSPETSRANIQYF.

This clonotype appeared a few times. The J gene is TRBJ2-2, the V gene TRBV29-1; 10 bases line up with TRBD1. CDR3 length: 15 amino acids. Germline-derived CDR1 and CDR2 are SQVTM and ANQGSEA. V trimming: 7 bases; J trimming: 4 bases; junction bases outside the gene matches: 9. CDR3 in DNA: TGCAGCGCCAAGGGACAGGGGCTTATCACCGGGGAGCTGTTTTTT. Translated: CSAKGQGLITGELFF.

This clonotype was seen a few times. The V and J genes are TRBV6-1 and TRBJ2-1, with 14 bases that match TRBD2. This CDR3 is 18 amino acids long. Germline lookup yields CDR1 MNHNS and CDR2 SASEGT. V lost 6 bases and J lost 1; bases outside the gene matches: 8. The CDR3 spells CASRIGTSGRRSYNEQFF. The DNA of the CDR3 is TGTGCCAGCAGGATTGGGACTAGCGGGAGAAGGTCCTACAATGAGCAGTTCTTC.

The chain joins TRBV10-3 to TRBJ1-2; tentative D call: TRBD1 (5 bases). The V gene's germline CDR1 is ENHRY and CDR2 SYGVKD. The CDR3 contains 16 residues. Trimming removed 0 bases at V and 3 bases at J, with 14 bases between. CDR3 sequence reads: CAISESSQGSYYGYTF. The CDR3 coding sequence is TGTGCCATCAGTGAGTCGTCGCAGGGTAGCTACTATGGCTACACCTTC.

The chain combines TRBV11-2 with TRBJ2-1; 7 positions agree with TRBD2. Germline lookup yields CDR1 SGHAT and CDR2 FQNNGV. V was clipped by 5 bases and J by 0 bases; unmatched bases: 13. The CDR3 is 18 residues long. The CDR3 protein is CASSVGLGLAASYNEQFF. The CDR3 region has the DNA TGTGCCAGCAGCGTAGGCCTTGGGCTAGCGGCCTCCTACAATGAGCAGTTCTTC.

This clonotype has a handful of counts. Here the CDR3 DNA reads TGTGCCAGCTTAGGCCCACTAGCGGGAGGGATTTACAATGAGCAGTACTTC. Its translation is CASLGPLAGGIYNEQYF. This chain uses TRBV7-9 with TRBJ2-7; TRBD2 aligns across 13 bases. CDR1 and CDR2 from the germline V gene are SEHNR and FQNEAQ (reference sequence). The CDR3 sequence is 17 residues long. V was clipped by 8 bases and J by 7 bases; unmatched bases: 17.

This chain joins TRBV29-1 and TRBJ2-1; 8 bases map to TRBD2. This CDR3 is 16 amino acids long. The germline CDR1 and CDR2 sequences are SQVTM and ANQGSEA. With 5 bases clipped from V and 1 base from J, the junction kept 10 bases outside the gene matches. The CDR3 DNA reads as TGCAGCGTTCCTCGGGGTAGCGGGAATTCCTACAATGAGCAGTTCTTC. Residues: CSVPRGSGNSYNEQFF.

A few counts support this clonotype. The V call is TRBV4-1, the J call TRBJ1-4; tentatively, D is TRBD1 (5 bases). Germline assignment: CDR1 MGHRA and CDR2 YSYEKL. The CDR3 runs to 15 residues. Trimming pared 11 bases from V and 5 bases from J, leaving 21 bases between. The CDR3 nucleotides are TGCGCCGCTTCGTCACGGGGACTCGGAAATGAAAAACTGTTTTTT. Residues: CAASSRGLGNEKLFF.

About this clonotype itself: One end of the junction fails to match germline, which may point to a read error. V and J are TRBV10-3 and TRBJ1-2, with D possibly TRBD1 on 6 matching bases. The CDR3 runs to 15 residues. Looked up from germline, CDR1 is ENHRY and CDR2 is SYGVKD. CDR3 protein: CAISEGQSANYGHTF. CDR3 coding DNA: TGTGCCATCAGTGAGGGACAGTCTGCTAACTATGGCCACACCTTC.

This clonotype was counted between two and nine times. CDR3 coding DNA: TGCAGTGCTAGAGAGCACCACGAGGAGACCCAGTACTTC. It yields the protein CSAREHHEETQYF. The V and J genes are TRBV20-1 and TRBJ2-5; D gene uncertain. Per germline, CDR1 DFQATT and CDR2 SNEGSKA (reference sequence). The CDR3 is 13 residues long. Trimming pared 0 bases from V and 5 bases from J, leaving 10 bases between.

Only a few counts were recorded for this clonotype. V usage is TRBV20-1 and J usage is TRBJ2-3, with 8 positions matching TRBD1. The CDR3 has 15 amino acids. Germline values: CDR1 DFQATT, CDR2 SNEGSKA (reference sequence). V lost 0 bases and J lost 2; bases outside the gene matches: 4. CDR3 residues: CSARDLTGDTDTQYF. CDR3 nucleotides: TGCAGTGCTAGAGATCTGACAGGGGACACAGATACGCAGTATTTT.

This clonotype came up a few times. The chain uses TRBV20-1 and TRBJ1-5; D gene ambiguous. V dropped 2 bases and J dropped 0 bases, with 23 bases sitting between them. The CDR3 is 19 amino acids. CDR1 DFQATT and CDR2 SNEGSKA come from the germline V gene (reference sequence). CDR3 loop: CSARSGWLIGLYSNQPQHF. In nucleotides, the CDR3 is TGCAGTGCTAGATCGGGGTGGCTAATCGGGCTTTATAGCAATCAGCCCCAGCATTTT.

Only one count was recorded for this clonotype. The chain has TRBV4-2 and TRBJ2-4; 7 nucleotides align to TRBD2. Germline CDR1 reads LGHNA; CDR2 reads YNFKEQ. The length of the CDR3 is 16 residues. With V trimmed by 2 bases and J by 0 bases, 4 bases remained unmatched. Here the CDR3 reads CASSQTIAGAKNIQYF. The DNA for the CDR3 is TGTGCCAGCAGCCAAACGATAGCGGGAGCCAAAAACATTCAGTACTTC.

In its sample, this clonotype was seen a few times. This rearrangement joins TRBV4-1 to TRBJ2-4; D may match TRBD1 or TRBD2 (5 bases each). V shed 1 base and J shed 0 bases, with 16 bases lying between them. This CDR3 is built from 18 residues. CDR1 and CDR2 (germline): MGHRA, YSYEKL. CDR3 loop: CASSQVALGTLAKNIQYF. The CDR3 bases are TGCGCCAGCAGCCAAGTTGCTCTCGGGACCCTAGCCAAAAACATTCAGTACTTC.

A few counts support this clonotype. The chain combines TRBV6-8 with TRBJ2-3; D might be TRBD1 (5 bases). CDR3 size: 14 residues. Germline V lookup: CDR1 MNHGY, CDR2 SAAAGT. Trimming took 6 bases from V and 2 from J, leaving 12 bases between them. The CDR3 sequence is CASSCRALTDTQYF. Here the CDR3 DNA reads TGTGCCAGCAGCTGCAGGGCCCTCACAGATACGCAGTATTTT.